The rows below give T cell receptor beta chains drawn from one sample of a study of cytomegalovirus exposure and HLA in healthy donors. Assay used: immunoSEQ multiplex PCR; TCRdb lists only in-frame clones, some missing. The repertoire has 170,000 or so clones, about 80% of them found once; the top ten carry about 2.8%. The sample consisted of PBMCs. The receptors here all came from a woman between 18 and 29 years old in good health and CMV-seropositive. Both conserved end residues are part of each CDR3. D genes are given only for firm matches. Only some rows state a clone size, as once, few, many or a class for expanded clones.

j_gene | v_gene | d_gene | abundance | CDR3aa | CDR3nt
TRBJ2-7 | TRBV6-5 | TRBD2 | . | CASTSGLAGYEQYF | TGTGCCAGCACCTCGGGACTAGCGGGCTACGAGCAGTACTTC
TRBJ1-1 | TRBV19 | . | . | CASSNTRINTEAFF | TGTGCCAGTAGTAATACGAGGATTAACACTGAAGCTTTCTTT
TRBJ2-2 | TRBV12-5 | . | once | CASGLNPLARTGELFF | TGTGCTAGTGGTTTAAACCCCTTAGCCCGGACCGGGGAGCTGTTTTTT
TRBJ2-3 | TRBV13 | TRBD2 | . | CASSGGGVDTQYF | TGTGCCAGTAGCGGGGGAGGTGTTGATACGCAGTATTTT
TRBJ2-7 | TRBV6-5 | TRBD1 | . | CASRYGTDTSYEQYF | TGTGCCAGCAGGTATGGGACAGACACCTCCTACGAGCAGTACTTC
TRBJ2-7 | TRBV4-2 | TRBD2 | . | CASSQDLASGGEGQYF | TGTGCCAGCAGCCAAGACCTGGCTAGCGGGGGGGAAGGGCAGTACTTC
TRBJ2-7 | TRBV7-2 | . | . | CASSEAGGVSYEQYF | TGTGCCAGCAGCGAAGCTGGCGGGGTCTCCTACGAGCAGTACTTC
TRBJ2-3 | TRBV5-1 | . | once | CASSLGGSSTDTQYF | TGCGCCAGCAGCTTGGGGGGCTCGAGCACAGATACGCAGTATTTT
TRBJ2-5 | TRBV7-2 | . | . | CASSRGNGETQYF | TGTGCCAGCAGCCGAGGGAACGGAGAGACCCAGTACTTC
TRBJ1-3 | TRBV27 | . | . | CASSPDRLNTIYF | TGTGCCAGCAGTCCAGACAGATTAAACACCATATATTTT
TRBJ1-3 | TRBV9 | . | . | CASSAIGGFGNTIYF | TGTGCCAGCAGCGCCATCGGGGGGTTCGGAAACACCATATATTTT
TRBJ2-3 | TRBV5-1 | TRBD2 | . | CASSGLAGGTDTQYF | TGCGCCAGCAGCGGACTAGCGGGGGGCACAGATACGCAGTATTTT
TRBJ1-2 | TRBV19 | . | . | CATASGGSGHYGYTF | TGTGCCACCGCCTCTGGGGGCAGTGGGCACTATGGCTACACCTTC
TRBJ2-5 | TRBV5-1 | TRBD1 | . | CASSPRTGGPQETQYF | TGCGCCAGCAGCCCCCGGACAGGGGGTCCCCAAGAGACCCAGTACTTC
TRBJ2-2 | TRBV5-4 | TRBD2 | . | CASSLLLAGRTGELFF | TGTGCCAGCAGCTTGTTACTAGCGGGGCGTACCGGGGAGCTGTTTTTT
TRBJ2-1 | TRBV15 | . | . | CATSSPYGVAGTNYNEQFF | TGTGCCACCAGCAGTCCATATGGGGTCGCGGGGACCAACTACAATGAGCAGTTCTTC
TRBJ2-5 | TRBV23-1 | TRBD2 | . | CASSSGLAGVGETQYF | TGCGCCAGCAGTTCGGGACTAGCGGGGGTAGGAGAGACCCAGTACTTC
TRBJ2-7 | TRBV19 | TRBD1 | . | CASSLFSGTDPFEQYF | TGTGCCAGTAGCCTCTTCTCCGGGACAGATCCCTTCGAGCAGTACTTC
TRBJ1-2 | TRBV19 | TRBD1 | . | CASKRDRVGNGYTF | TGTGCCAGTAAACGGGACAGGGTGGGAAATGGCTACACCTTC
TRBJ2-1 | TRBV7-9 | TRBD1 | . | CASSIGTGIPYNEQFF | TGTGCCAGCAGCATCGGGACAGGGATACCCTACAATGAGCAGTTCTTC
TRBJ1-4 | TRBV7-9 | TRBD1 | few | CASSSPQGEEMFF | TGTGCCAGCAGCAGCCCCCAGGGGGAGGAGATGTTTTTT
TRBJ1-5 | TRBV6-1 | . | . | CAIKGLGGIQPQHF | TGTGCCATCAAGGGGCTGGGGGGAATCCAGCCCCAGCATTTT
TRBJ1-2 | TRBV18 | . | . | CASSPEDNYGYTF | TGTGCCAGCTCACCCGAGGATAACTATGGCTACACCTTC
TRBJ1-5 | TRBV6-6 | TRBD1 | . | CASIRDSGYQPQHF | TGTGCGAGCATTAGGGACAGTGGGTATCAGCCCCAGCATTTT
TRBJ2-1 | TRBV5-4 | . | . | CASSGTWNEQFF | TGTGCCAGCAGCGGGACATGGAATGAGCAGTTCTTC
TRBJ1-2 | TRBV7-6 | . | few | CASSPGVGPGEYGYTF | TGTGCCAGCAGCCCTGGGGTCGGGCCAGGGGAATATGGCTACACCTTC
TRBJ2-7 | TRBV27 | . | . | CASSFTSTGISYEQYF | TGTGCCAGCAGTTTTACGTCGACGGGAATCTCCTACGAGCAGTACTTC
TRBJ2-1 | TRBV5-1 | TRBD2 | . | CASSLTGTSYNEQFF | TGCGCCAGCAGCTTAACCGGGACTAGCTACAATGAGCAGTTCTTC
TRBJ2-2 | TRBV7-9 | TRBD1 | . | CASSFPQGGTGELFF | TGTGCCAGCAGCTTCCCACAGGGGGGCACCGGGGAGCTGTTTTTT
TRBJ1-5 | TRBV6-1 | TRBD1 | . | CASTRGQYSNQPQHF | TGTGCCAGCACCCGGGGACAGTATAGCAATCAGCCCCAGCATTTT
TRBJ2-1 | TRBV4-2 | TRBD1 | once | CASSQTGGLRVNEQFF | TGTGCCAGCAGCCAGACAGGGGGTCTCAGGGTGAATGAGCAGTTCTTC
TRBJ1-6 | TRBV6-5 | . | few | CASSYSMVSNSPLHF | TGTGCCAGCAGTTACTCGATGGTCAGTAATTCACCCCTCCACTTT
TRBJ1-6 | TRBV6-6 | TRBD1 | . | CASSSGQHNSPLHF | TGTGCCAGCAGTTCGGGACAGCATAATTCACCCCTCCACTTT
TRBJ1-2 | TRBV5-4 | . | . | CASSRTEAGYTF | TGTGCCAGCAGCCGGACAGAGGCGGGCTACACCTTC
TRBJ2-1 | TRBV7-9 | TRBD2 | . | CASSLAGGNEQFF | TGTGCCAGCAGCTTAGCGGGGGGGAATGAGCAGTTCTTC
TRBJ2-2 | TRBV5-4 | TRBD2 | . | CASSIALAGTNTGELFF | TGTGCCAGCAGCATAGCCTTAGCGGGGACGAACACCGGGGAGCTGTTTTTT
TRBJ1-4 | TRBV4-1 | TRBD1 | . | CASSQDGTAIEKLFF | TGCGCCAGCAGCCAAGATGGGACAGCGATTGAAAAACTGTTTTTT
TRBJ1-5 | TRBV4-2 | TRBD1 | . | CASSQETGPNQPQHF | TGTGCCAGCAGCCAAGAGACAGGGCCTAATCAGCCCCAGCATTTT
TRBJ1-6 | TRBV5-6 | . | . | CASSLDTYNSPLHF | TGTGCCAGCAGCTTGGACACCTATAATTCACCCCTCCACTTT
TRBJ2-7 | TRBV6-6 | . | . | CASSLPGVVYEQYF | TGTGCCAGCAGTTTACCAGGGGTGGTCTACGAGCAGTACTTC
TRBJ2-7 | TRBV14 | TRBD1 | . | CASTPGQGSLYEQYF | TGTGCCAGCACCCCGGGACAGGGGTCCCTCTACGAGCAGTACTTC
TRBJ1-5 | TRBV19 | TRBD1 | . | CASRRTTGTNQPQHF | TGTGCCAGTAGACGGACGACAGGGACCAATCAGCCCCAGCATTTT
TRBJ2-3 | TRBV15 | TRBD2 | . | CATARLAASTDTQYF | TGTGCCACCGCCCGACTAGCGGCGAGCACAGATACGCAGTATTTT